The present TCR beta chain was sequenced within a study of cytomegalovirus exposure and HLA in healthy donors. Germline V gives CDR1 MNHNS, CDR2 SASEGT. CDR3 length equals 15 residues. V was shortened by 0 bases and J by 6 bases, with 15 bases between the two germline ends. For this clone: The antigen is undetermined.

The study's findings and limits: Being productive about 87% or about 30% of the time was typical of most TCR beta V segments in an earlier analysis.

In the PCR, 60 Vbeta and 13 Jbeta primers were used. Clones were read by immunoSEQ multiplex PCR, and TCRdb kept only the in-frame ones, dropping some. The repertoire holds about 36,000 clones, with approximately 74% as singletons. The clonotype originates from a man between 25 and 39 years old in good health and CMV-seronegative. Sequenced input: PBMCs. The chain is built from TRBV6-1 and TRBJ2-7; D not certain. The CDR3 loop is CASSEAPALTAEQYF. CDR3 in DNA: TGTGCCAGCAGTGAAGCCCCAGCGTTGACGGCCGAGCAGTACTTC.